The rows below give T cell receptor beta chains drawn from one sample of a study of glioma-infiltrating T cells after dendritic cell vaccination. TCRdb's table, derived via immunoSEQ multiplex PCR, lists solely in-frame clones and lacks some. The sample yields under 100,000 clones, roughly 89% seen once. The specimen was blood, collected before dendritic cell vaccination. These receptors were obtained from a human donor with glioblastoma. CDR3s include the opening cysteine and the closing phenylalanine or tryptophan. Each record gives: clone size, D gene, V gene, J gene, CDR3 DNA, CDR3 protein. The D gene is left open where the match is weak. Clone size, where shown, is once, few, many, or a class for clones that have expanded.

>.|TRBD1|TRBV29-1|TRBJ2-5
TGCAGCGTCCACAGGGGAGCAGGAGAGACCCAGTACTTC
CSVHRGAGETQYF
>.|.|TRBV4-1|TRBJ2-3
TGCGCCAGCAGCCCATCCCTGGTACTAGATCGGGTTACGCAGTATTTT
CASSPSLVLDRVTQYF
>.|.|TRBV4-1|TRBJ1-6
TGCGCCAGCAGCCAAGAGGGGGGGACCGGAAGCTCCTATAATTCACCCCTCCACTTT
CASSQEGGTGSSYNSPLHF
>.|.|TRBV9|TRBJ2-2
TGTGCCAGCAGCGTAGGACTACTGAACACCGGGGAGCTGTTTTTT
CASSVGLLNTGELFF
>.|.|TRBV7-9|TRBJ1-4
TGTGCCAGCAGCCTAGACAGACCAAATGAAAAACTGTTTTTT
CASSLDRPNEKLFF
>.|TRBD2|TRBV4-1|TRBJ2-7
TGCGCCAGCAGCCAAGAGTGGAGCGGGAGGGCCTACGAGCAGTACTTC
CASSQEWSGRAYEQYF
>.|TRBD1|TRBV9|TRBJ2-7
TGTGCCAGCAGCCCCCAAGGGACAGCGTCCTACGAGCAGTACTTC
CASSPQGTASYEQYF
>.|TRBD1|TRBV19|TRBJ1-2
TGTGCCAGTATCTGGGGACAGAGGGCTTGGGGCTACACCTTC
CASIWGQRAWGYTF
>.|.|TRBV19|TRBJ2-1
TGTGCCAGTAGTACCCGGTTCGGGACTGGCTCCTACAATGAGCAGTTCTTC
CASSTRFGTGSYNEQFF
>.|.|TRBV6-1|TRBJ2-7
TGTGCCAGCAGTGAAGAGGACACAGATCGCCCCTACGAGCAGTACTTC
CASSEEDTDRPYEQYF
>.|.|TRBV11-2|TRBJ2-1
TGTGCCAGCACCCTATCAGGGGACTACAATGAGCAGTTCTTC
CASTLSGDYNEQFF
>.|TRBD1|TRBV5-8|TRBJ2-7
TGTGCCAGCAGCTTGACCAGGGGGAACGAGCAGTACTTC
CASSLTRGNEQYF
>.|TRBD1|TRBV19|TRBJ2-7
TGTGCCAGTAGTATAAGACAGGGTCGCTCCTACGAGCAGTACTTC
CASSIRQGRSYEQYF
>.|TRBD2|TRBV18|TRBJ2-5
TGTGCCAGCTCACGAAATAGCGGGCCCCAAGAGACCCAGTACTTC
CASSRNSGPQETQYF
>.|.|TRBV2|TRBJ2-5
TGTGCCAGCGGCTGGAGATCTCGACAAGAGACCCAGTACTTC
CASGWRSRQETQYF
>.|TRBD2|TRBV4-2|TRBJ2-3
TGTGCCAGCAGCCAAGATCCGAGCGGGGGGGTTGCTTTTGCGCAGTATTTT
CASSQDPSGGVAFAQYF
>.|.|TRBV2|TRBJ1-1
TGTGCCAGCAGTGAAAGGCGGCAGCGGAACACTGAAGCTTTCTTT
CASSERRQRNTEAFF
>.|.|TRBV4-1|TRBJ2-1
TGCGCCAGCAGCCAAGAGCGGGGTCGGAAGAGCTCCTACAATGAGCAGTTCTTC
CASSQERGRKSSYNEQFF
>.|.|TRBV28|TRBJ1-5
TGTGCCAGCAGTTTCGCCAGGGTGAAGTTTCAGCCCCAGCATTTT
CASSFARVKFQPQHF
>.|TRBD2|TRBV29-1|TRBJ2-5
TGCAGCGTTGGGGGGGGGAAGGGGGAGACCCAGTACTTC
CSVGGGKGETQYF
>.|.|TRBV4-2|TRBJ2-3
TGTGCCAGCAGCCAAGATTTGGGGCACACAGATACGCAGTATTTT
CASSQDLGHTDTQYF
>once|TRBD2|TRBV6-1|TRBJ2-7
TGTGCCAGCACTCAAGTCGCGGGGGTTTCCTACGAGCAGTACTTC
CASTQVAGVSYEQYF
>.|TRBD1|TRBV6-5|TRBJ2-2
TGTGCCAGCAGAGGGACAGAAGCATCCGGGGAGCTGTTTTTT
CASRGTEASGELFF
>once|TRBD1|TRBV18|TRBJ1-1
TGTGCCAGCTCGCCGACAGGGGTGCGGACTGAAGCTTTCTTT
CASSPTGVRTEAFF
>.|.|TRBV6-1|TRBJ2-7
TGTGCCAGCAGTGAAGGTGAAGGACACGTCTTCTACGAGCAGTACTTC
CASSEGEGHVFYEQYF
>.|.|TRBV4-2|TRBJ2-2
TGTGCCAGCAGCCAAGGCGCGTGGGAGCGGCGTACCGGGGAGCTGTTTTTT
CASSQGAWERRTGELFF
>.|.|TRBV2|TRBJ1-2
TGTGCCAGCAGTGAAGGAAGAGGGTCCGGGGGCTACACCTTC
CASSEGRGSGGYTF
>.|.|TRBV18|TRBJ2-5
TGTGCCAGCTCACCACCGGGGGCGGAGACCCAGTACTTC
CASSPPGAETQYF
>.|TRBD1|TRBV2|TRBJ1-1
TGTGCCAGCAGTAGGGACAGGGGCACTGAAGCTTTCTTT
CASSRDRGTEAFF
>.|TRBD1|TRBV11-3|TRBJ2-7
TGTGCCAGCAGCCGACAGGGAATCTCCTACGAGCAGTACTTC
CASSRQGISYEQYF